The sequence of this T cell receptor beta chain was determined in a study of blood T cells in healthy people across ages. Study-wide results and limits: The study found more naive CD4+ cells and higher diversity in long-lived than aged donors.

Comment on this clonotype: The antigen remains unidentified.

The authors ran a second PCR of about 6 to 11 cycles using a sample-barcoded 5' primer and a J-beta primer mix. TCRdb used MiXCR to reprocess the 5' RACE reads, holding one entry per CDR3 protein. The sample holds roughly 1,500,000 distinct CDR3 sequences, roughly 30% seen once. The origin of this receptor is a woman aged 25-40 years in good health. Sequencing input: blood.

DNA for the CDR3: TGTGCCAGCAGCCACGTCCGAGGGGTCACAGATACGCAGTATTTT. Translated: CASSHVRGVTDTQYF. The genes are TRBV7-9 and TRBJ2-3, with D possibly being TRBD1 or TRBD2 (5 bases each). Germline assignment: CDR1 SEHNR and CDR2 FQNEAQ (reference sequence). With 5 bases removed from V and 2 bases from J, the gap between germline ends came to 14 bases. This CDR3 spans 15 amino acids.